Each of the 19 T cell receptor beta chains below was sequenced from the same sample in a study of cytomegalovirus exposure and HLA in healthy donors (dated by TCRdb to about 2017). Library construction relied on the immunoSEQ multiplex PCR assay. The multiplex PCR relied on a mix of 60 forward primers for TCR Vbeta segments and 13 reverse primers for TCR Jbeta segments. TCRdb retrieved this table from immuneACCESS and kept in-frame rearrangements only. Not all clones are present; in checked studies, unresolved V genes account for under half, and no reason is known for the remainder. For this sample there are 100,000 to 130,000 clones; approximately 79% appear just once. Of the sample, approximately 2.2% is held by the ten largest clones. Sequencing used PBMCs. The receptors were sampled from a man younger than 35 in good health and CMV-seronegative.

V is TRBV19 and J is TRBJ1-5, with D hard to call. Trimming removed 1 base at V and 1 base at J, with 8 bases between. The CDR3 is 15 amino acids. The germline CDR1 and CDR2 sequences are LNHDA and SQIVND (reference sequence). CDR3 protein: CASSIARGSNQPQHF. The CDR3 DNA reads TGTGCCAGTAGTATAGCGCGGGGAAGCAATCAGCCCCAGCATTTT.

This chain uses TRBV2 with TRBJ2-1; the D gene is possibly TRBD1 (6 bases). CDR1 is SNHLY, CDR2 FYNNEI, per germline. The CDR3 is 14 residues long. Trimming left V 8 bases short and J 4 bases short, with 15 bases between. The CDR3 nucleotides are TGTGCCAGCCTCACCGCGGACAGATACAATGAGCAGTTCTTC. As protein: CASLTADRYNEQFF.

The rearrangement links TRBV7-2 to TRBJ1-5, with no clear D. CDR3 length equals 13 residues. Deletions cut 1 base from V and 11 bases from J, with 12 bases between. Germline lookup yields CDR1 SGHTA and CDR2 FQGNSA. The CDR3 bases are TGTGCCAGCAGCTTAGAACAGACTAAGTCCCAGCATTTT. Protein sequence: CASSLEQTKSQHF.

The chain has TRBV28 and TRBJ1-5; D might be TRBD1 (5 bases). The CDR3 covers 13 residues. With 7 bases removed from V and 6 bases from J, the gap between germline ends came to 13 bases. Germline CDR1 reads MDHEN; CDR2 reads SYDVKM. CDR3 nucleotides: TGTGCCAGCATGGGGGAGGGCGGTCAGCCCCAGCATTTT. As protein: CASMGEGGQPQHF.

This sequence joins TRBV7-6 and TRBJ2-3; D possibly corresponds to TRBD2 (5 bases). CDR1 SGHVS and CDR2 FNYEAQ come from the germline V gene. This CDR3 is built from 14 residues. Trimming pared 5 bases from V and 4 bases from J, leaving 13 bases between. The DNA for the CDR3 is TGTGCCAGCAGCCCCAAAAGGCGGGCAGATACGCAGTATTTT. As protein: CASSPKRRADTQYF.

V gene TRBV7-2 combines with J gene TRBJ2-7, with D maybe TRBD2 (6 bases). The germline CDR1 and CDR2 sequences are SGHTA and FQGNSA. The ends were cut back, 4 bases at V and 2 bases at J, with 12 bases in the middle. The CDR3 sequence is 14 residues long. In DNA, the CDR3 is TGTGCCAGCAGCTCGGGACTGCCGACCTACGAGCAGTACTTC. Its protein product is CASSSGLPTYEQYF.

In this sample, this clone turned up a few times. V is TRBV9 and J is TRBJ2-5, with TRBD2 as a possible D gene (6 bases). The J call may be in error: the DNA end matches TRBJ2-7 better. Germline CDR1 SGDLS, CDR2 YYNGEE. The CDR3 is 13 residues long. The CDR3 region has the DNA TGTGCCAGCAGCCCCGGGACTTCCTACGAGCAGTACTTC. Its translation: CASSPGTSYEQYF.

The chain has TRBV5-1 and TRBJ2-3; D ambiguous. Germline CDR1 is SGHRS and CDR2 is YFSETQ. The CDR3 loop spans 14 amino acids. Trimming took off 0 bases at V and 4 bases at J, with 9 bases between the two ends. The CDR3, as DNA: TGCGCCAGCAGCTTGGGGTCCCAGGCAGATACGCAGTATTTT. This gives the protein CASSLGSQADTQYF.

V gene TRBV10-1 combines with J gene TRBJ2-7; a possible D gene is TRBD2 (5 bases). The length of the CDR3 is 14 residues. CDR1 and CDR2 (germline): WNHNN, SYGVQD (reference sequence). Trimming pared 2 bases from V and 2 bases from J, leaving 10 bases between. CDR3 DNA sequence: TGCGCCAGCAGTGAGCAAGAGGGAACCTACGAGCAGTACTTC. It codes for CASSEQEGTYEQYF.

The chain combines TRBV7-9 with TRBJ2-7, with 10 positions matching TRBD1. Looked up from germline, CDR1 is SEHNR and CDR2 is FQNEAQ (reference sequence). The CDR3 spans 16 residues. The V segment lost 5 bases and the J segment 0 bases; nucleotides outside the gene matches: 7. The CDR3 DNA sequence: TGTGCCAGCAGCCCGGGACAGGGGTTTCGCTCCTACGAGCAGTACTTC. Amino acid sequence: CASSPGQGFRSYEQYF.

The rearrangement joins TRBV6-6 to TRBJ2-5; 8 bases are a match to TRBD2. CDR1 is MNHNY and CDR2 is SVGAGI in the germline V gene (reference sequence). CDR3 size: 14 residues. Trimming took 6 bases from V and 5 from J; bases not matched to a gene: 8. The CDR3 spells CASRNSGARETQYF. Written as DNA, the CDR3 is TGTGCCAGCAGAAATAGCGGGGCCAGGGAGACCCAGTACTTC.

V gene TRBV15 combines with J gene TRBJ2-2; D call uncertain. CDR1 and CDR2 from the germline V gene are LNHNV and YYDKDF (reference sequence). The V end was cut by 0 bases, the J end by 0 bases, with 8 bases between. The CDR3 spans 16 residues. This chain's CDR3 is CATSREGSPNTGELFF. CDR3 DNA sequence: TGTGCCACCAGCAGAGAGGGCAGTCCGAACACCGGGGAGCTGTTTTTT.

V is TRBV5-4 and J is TRBJ1-5; D not resolved. The CDR3 loop spans 16 amino acids. The V and J ends lost 0 bases and 7 bases respectively, with 17 bases between them. CDR1 is SGHNT and CDR2 is YYREEE in the germline V gene (reference sequence). The CDR3 coding sequence is TGTGCCAGCAGCTTGGTCTATCGGGGATGGAGCCAGCCCCAGCATTTT. Its protein product is CASSLVYRGWSQPQHF.

V is TRBV19 and J is TRBJ2-7; 7 positions match TRBD1. The CDR3 totals 15 residues. The trim removed 2 bases at V and 4 bases at J, leaving 8 bases unmatched. The V gene's germline CDR1 is LNHDA and CDR2 SQIVND (reference sequence). The CDR3 here is CASSIIGTEIYEQYF. The DNA for the CDR3 is TGTGCCAGTAGTATAATCGGGACAGAAATATACGAGCAGTACTTC.

This clone came up a few times. The genes are TRBV28 and TRBJ2-4; D possibly corresponds to TRBD2 (5 bases). The V and J ends lost 3 bases and 0 bases respectively, with 9 bases between them. The length of the CDR3 is 15 residues. The germline CDR1 and CDR2 sequences are MDHEN and SYDVKM. The CDR3 coding sequence is TGTGCCAGCAGTTTCAGTGGACTAGCCAAAAACATTCAGTACTTC. Its protein is CASSFSGLAKNIQYF.

The genes are TRBV2 and TRBJ2-5; the match to TRBD2 covers 14 bases. Germline assignment: CDR1 SNHLY and CDR2 FYNNEI. This CDR3 contains 16 residues. Trimming removed 5 bases from V and 2 bases from J; junction bases left unmatched: 4. CDR3 DNA sequence: TGTGCCAGCAGTAAAAGACTAGCGGGGGGGCAAGAGACCCAGTACTTC. It codes for CASSKRLAGGQETQYF.

The J gene is TRBJ1-2, the V gene TRBV14; possibly TRBD1 for D (5 bases). Germline loops: CDR1 SGHDN, CDR2 FVKESK. The V end was cut by 4 bases, the J end by 9 bases, with 15 bases between. The length of the CDR3 is 13 residues. The CDR3 DNA sequence: TGTGCCAGCAGCCCCGGGGGGGATGGTAGCTACACCTTC. It specifies CASSPGGDGSYTF.

The rearrangement joins TRBV9 to TRBJ1-3, with a possible D match to TRBD1 (6 bases). The V gene's germline CDR1 is SGDLS and CDR2 YYNGEE. V gave up 2 bases and J gave up 3 bases, with 12 bases separating them. The CDR3 totals 15 residues. As DNA, the CDR3 is TGTGCCAGCAGCGTCGGGACAAGATATGGAAACACCATATATTTT. It encodes CASSVGTRYGNTIYF.

A few counts support this clone. The chain has TRBV28 and TRBJ2-2; D gene ambiguous. Trimming removed 3 bases at V and 3 bases at J, with 11 bases between. Germline CDR1 reads MDHEN; CDR2 reads SYDVKM. The CDR3 totals 15 residues. The CDR3 region is CASSLAASYTGELFF. The CDR3 DNA reads as TGTGCCAGCAGTTTGGCCGCATCGTACACCGGGGAGCTGTTTTTT.